This T cell receptor beta chain was identified during a study of CD8 T cells in ankylosing spondylitis. Overall study findings and caveats: Certain motif variants had earlier been reported in reactive arthritis synovial fluid and blood. From matched ankylosing spondylitis synovial fluid, disease-linked clones were reportedly recovered at significantly enriched levels. Characteristic, it appeared, of ankylosing spondylitis blood was a TCR beta motif of fewer than 10 highly homologous variants.

Looked up from germline, CDR1 is SEHNR and CDR2 is FQNEAQ (reference sequence). The CDR3 has 15 amino acids. The germline V and J ends were trimmed by 3 bases and 0 bases, with 12 bases remaining between them. The sample holds many counts of this clonotype. Antigen specificity is unknown. The TCR beta libraries were generated through quantitative 5'-RACE incorporating molecular barcodes. TCRdb re-analysed the 5' RACE reads in MiXCR, keeping a single row per CDR3 protein. This repertoire shows around 490,000 distinct CDR3 sequences, 5.3% found once; its top ten account for roughly 3.3%. The source of this sequence is a male donor with ankylosing spondylitis. The chain carries TRBV7-9 and TRBJ2-7; D remains ambiguous. Material for sequencing was blood, either unsorted or a sorted T cell fraction (not recorded which). In DNA form, the CDR3 reads TGTGCCAGCAGCTTGGCCTCAGGTAGCTCCTACGAGCAGTACTTC. Translated: CASSLASGSSYEQYF. The complete variable domain, with remaining parts taken from reference TRBV7-9 and TRBJ2-7, reads DTGVSQNPRHKITKRGQNVTFRCDPISEHNRLYWYRQTLGQGPEFLTYFQNEAQLEKSRLLSDRFSAERPKGSFSTLEIQRTEQGDSAMYLCASSLASGSSYEQYFGPGTRLTVT.